The present TCR beta chain was sequenced within a study of OX40 agonist ivuxolimab in advanced cancers. On the study more broadly: Patients enrolled in dose escalation were diagnosed with hepatocellular carcinoma, melanoma, renal cell or head and neck cancer.

TCRdb's copy holds only in-frame clones and misses some; the assay was immunoSEQ multiplex PCR. The sample yields about 34,000 clones, about 90% seen once. Germline-derived CDR1 and CDR2 are LGHNA and YNFKEQ. The ends were cut back, 5 bases at V and 0 bases at J, with 7 bases in the middle. This CDR3 contains 14 residues. With autoimmune disease history or systemic immunosuppression, patients were excluded. The clonotype originates from an adult with an advanced solid tumor such as melanoma, head and neck, liver or kidney cancer. The sequences come from CD4+ or CD8+ T cells sorted from blood, collected in a trial of the OX40 agonist ivuxolimab. This chain links TRBV4-2 with TRBJ1-4; no clear D gene. This CDR3 reads CASSVIATNEKLFF. The CDR3 DNA follows: TGTGCCAGCAGCGTCATAGCAACTAATGAAAAACTGTTTTTT.